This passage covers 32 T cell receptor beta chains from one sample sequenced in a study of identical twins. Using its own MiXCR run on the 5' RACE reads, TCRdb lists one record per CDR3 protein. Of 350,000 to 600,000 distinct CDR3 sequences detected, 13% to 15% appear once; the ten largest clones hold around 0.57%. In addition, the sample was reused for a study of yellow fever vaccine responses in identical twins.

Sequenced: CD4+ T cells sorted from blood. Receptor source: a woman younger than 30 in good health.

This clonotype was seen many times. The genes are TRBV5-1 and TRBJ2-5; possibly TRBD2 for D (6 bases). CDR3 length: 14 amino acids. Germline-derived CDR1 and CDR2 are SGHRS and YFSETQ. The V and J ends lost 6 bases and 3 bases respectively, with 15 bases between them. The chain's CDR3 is CASKGGGLEETQYF. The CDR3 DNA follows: TGCGCCAGCAAGGGCGGAGGGCTAGAAGAGACCCAGTACTTC.

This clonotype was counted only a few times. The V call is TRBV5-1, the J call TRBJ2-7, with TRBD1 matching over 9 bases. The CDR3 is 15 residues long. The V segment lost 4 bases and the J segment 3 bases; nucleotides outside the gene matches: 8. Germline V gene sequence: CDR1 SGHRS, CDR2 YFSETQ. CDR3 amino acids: CASSPKQGADYEQYF. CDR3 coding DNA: TGCGCCAGCAGCCCAAAACAGGGGGCCGACTACGAGCAGTACTTC.

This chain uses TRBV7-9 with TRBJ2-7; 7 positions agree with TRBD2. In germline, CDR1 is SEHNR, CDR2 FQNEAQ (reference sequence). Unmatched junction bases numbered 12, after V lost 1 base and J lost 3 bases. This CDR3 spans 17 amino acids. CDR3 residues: CASSLGLMRELIYEQYF. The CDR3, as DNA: TGTGCCAGCAGCTTAGGTCTTATGCGGGAGCTAATCTACGAGCAGTACTTC.

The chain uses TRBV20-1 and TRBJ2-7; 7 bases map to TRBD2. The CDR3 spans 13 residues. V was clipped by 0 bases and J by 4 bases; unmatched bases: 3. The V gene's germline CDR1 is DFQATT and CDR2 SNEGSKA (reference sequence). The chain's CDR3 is CSAREASGYEQYF. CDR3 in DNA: TGCAGTGCTAGAGAGGCTAGCGGTTACGAGCAGTACTTC.

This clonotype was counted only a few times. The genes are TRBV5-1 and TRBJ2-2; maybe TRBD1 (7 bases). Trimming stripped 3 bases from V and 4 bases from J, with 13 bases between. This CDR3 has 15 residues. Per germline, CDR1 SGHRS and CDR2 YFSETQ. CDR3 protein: CASSSIQGGTGELFF. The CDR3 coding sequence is TGCGCCAGCAGCTCGATCCAGGGGGGCACCGGGGAGCTGTTTTTT.

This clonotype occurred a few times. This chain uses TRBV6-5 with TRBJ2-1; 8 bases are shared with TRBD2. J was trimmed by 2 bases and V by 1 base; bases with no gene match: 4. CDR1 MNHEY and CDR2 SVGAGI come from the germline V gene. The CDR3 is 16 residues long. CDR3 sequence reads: CASSYWRGATYNEQFF. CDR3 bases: TGTGCCAGCAGTTACTGGCGGGGGGCAACCTACAATGAGCAGTTCTTC.

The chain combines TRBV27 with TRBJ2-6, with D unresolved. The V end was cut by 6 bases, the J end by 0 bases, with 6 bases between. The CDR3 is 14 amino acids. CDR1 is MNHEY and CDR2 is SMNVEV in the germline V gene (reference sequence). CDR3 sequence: CASRPLSGANVLTF. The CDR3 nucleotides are TGTGCCAGCAGACCGCTCTCTGGGGCCAACGTCCTGACTTTC.

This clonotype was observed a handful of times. Written as DNA, the CDR3 is TGTGCCACCAGTGACCACGGACTAGCGGGAGGGAAGACCACAGATACGCAGTATTTT. Its protein product is CATSDHGLAGGKTTDTQYF. The V and J genes are TRBV24-1 and TRBJ2-3; 15 nucleotides match TRBD2. The V gene's germline CDR1 is KGHDR and CDR2 SFDVKD. The V gene end was trimmed by 4 bases and the J gene end by 2 bases; junction bases not matched to a gene: 9. The CDR3 loop spans 19 amino acids.

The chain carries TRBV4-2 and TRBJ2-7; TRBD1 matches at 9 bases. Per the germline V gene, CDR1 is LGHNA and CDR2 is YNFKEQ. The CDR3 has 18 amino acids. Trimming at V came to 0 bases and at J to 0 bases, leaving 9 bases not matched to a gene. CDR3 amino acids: CASSQDPAGTGSSYEQYF. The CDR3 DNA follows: TGTGCCAGCAGCCAAGACCCCGCCGGGACAGGGAGCTCCTACGAGCAGTACTTC.

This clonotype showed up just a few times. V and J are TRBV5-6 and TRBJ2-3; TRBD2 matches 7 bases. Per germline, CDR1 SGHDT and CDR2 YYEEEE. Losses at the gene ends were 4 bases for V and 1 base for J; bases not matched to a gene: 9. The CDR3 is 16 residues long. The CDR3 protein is CASSQDPRGGTDTQYF. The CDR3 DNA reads TGTGCCAGCAGCCAAGACCCACGGGGGGGCACAGATACGCAGTATTTT.

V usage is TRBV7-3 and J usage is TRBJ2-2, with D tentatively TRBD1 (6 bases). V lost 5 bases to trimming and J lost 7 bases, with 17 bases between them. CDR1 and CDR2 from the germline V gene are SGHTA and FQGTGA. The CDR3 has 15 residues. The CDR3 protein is CASSTRHRANGELFF. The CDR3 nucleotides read TGTGCCAGCAGCACCCGGCACAGGGCGAACGGGGAGCTGTTTTTT.

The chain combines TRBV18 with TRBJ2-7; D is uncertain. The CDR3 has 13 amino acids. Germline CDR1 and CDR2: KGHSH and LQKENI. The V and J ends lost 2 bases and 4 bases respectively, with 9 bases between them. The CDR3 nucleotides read TGTGCCAGCTCACCAACGGGCGTGTACGAGCAGTACTTC. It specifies CASSPTGVYEQYF.

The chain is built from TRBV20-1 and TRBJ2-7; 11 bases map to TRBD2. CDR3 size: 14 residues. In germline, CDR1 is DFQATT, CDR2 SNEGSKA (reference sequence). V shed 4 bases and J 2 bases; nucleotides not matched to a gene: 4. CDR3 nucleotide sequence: TGCAGTGCTACTACTAGCGGGAGAACCTACGAGCAGTACTTC. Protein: CSATTSGRTYEQYF.

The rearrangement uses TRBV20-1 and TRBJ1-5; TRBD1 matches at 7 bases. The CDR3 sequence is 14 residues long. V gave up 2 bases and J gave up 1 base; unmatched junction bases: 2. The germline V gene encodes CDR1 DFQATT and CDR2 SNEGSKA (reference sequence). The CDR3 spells CSARPGQSNQPQHF. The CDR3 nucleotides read TGCAGTGCTAGACCGGGACAGAGCAATCAGCCCCAGCATTTT.

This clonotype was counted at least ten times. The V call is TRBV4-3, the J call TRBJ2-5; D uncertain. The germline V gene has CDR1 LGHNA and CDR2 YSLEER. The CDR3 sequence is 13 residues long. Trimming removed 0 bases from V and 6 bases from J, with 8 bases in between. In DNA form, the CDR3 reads TGCGCCAGCAGCCAAGATCAACTCCAGACCCAGTACTTC. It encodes CASSQDQLQTQYF.

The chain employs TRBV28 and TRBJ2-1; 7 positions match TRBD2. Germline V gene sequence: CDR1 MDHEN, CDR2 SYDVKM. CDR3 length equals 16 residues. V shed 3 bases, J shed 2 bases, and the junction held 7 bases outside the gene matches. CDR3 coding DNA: TGTGCCAGCAGTTTGGGGGGAGGGGCCACCTACAATGAGCAGTTCTTC. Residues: CASSLGGGATYNEQFF.

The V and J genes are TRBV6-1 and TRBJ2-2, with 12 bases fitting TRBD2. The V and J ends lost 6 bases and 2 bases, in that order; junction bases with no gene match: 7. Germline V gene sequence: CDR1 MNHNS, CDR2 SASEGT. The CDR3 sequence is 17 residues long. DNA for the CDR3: TGTGCCAGCAGACCTGCTAGCGGGGGGGCAAACACCGGGGAGCTGTTTTTT. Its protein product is CASRPASGGANTGELFF.

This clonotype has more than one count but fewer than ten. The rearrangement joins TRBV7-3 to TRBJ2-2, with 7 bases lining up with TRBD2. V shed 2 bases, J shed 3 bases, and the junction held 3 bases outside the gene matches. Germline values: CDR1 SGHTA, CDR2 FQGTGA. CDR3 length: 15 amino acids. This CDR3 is CASSLSGGDTGELFF. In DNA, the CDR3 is TGTGCCAGCAGCTTATCTGGGGGGGACACCGGGGAGCTGTTTTTT.

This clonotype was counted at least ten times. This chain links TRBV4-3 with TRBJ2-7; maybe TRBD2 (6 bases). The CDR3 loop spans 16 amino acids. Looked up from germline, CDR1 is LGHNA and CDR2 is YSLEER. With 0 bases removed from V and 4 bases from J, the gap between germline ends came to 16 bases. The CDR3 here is CASSQEGASARYEQYF. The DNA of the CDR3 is TGCGCCAGCAGCCAAGAAGGGGCTAGCGCGAGGTACGAGCAGTACTTC.

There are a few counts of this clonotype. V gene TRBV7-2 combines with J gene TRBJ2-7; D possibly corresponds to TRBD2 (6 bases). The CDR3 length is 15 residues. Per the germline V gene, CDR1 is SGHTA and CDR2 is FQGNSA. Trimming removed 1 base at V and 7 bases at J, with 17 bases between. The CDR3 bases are TGTGCCAGCAGCTTAGATGGGGGACTCGGTCGTGAGCAGTACTTC. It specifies CASSLDGGLGREQYF.

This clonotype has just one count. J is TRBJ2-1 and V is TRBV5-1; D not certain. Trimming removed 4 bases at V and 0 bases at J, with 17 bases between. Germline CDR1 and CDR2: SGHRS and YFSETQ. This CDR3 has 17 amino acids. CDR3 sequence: CASSPLLTKSSYNEQFF. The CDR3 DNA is TGCGCCAGCAGCCCCTTACTGACAAAAAGCTCCTACAATGAGCAGTTCTTC. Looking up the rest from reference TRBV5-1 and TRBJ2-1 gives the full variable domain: KAGVTQTPRYLIKTRGQQVTLSCSPISGHRSVSWYQQTPGQGLQFLFEYFSETQRNKGNFPGRFSGRQFSNSRSEMNVSTLELGDSALYLCASSPLLTKSSYNEQFFGPGTRLTVL.

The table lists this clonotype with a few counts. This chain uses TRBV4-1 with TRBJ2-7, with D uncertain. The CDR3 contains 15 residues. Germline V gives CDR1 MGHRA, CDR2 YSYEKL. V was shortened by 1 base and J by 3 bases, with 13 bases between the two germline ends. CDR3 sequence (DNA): TGCGCCAGCAGCCAAGCCCCTGAGACGCTCTACGAGCAGTACTTC. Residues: CASSQAPETLYEQYF.

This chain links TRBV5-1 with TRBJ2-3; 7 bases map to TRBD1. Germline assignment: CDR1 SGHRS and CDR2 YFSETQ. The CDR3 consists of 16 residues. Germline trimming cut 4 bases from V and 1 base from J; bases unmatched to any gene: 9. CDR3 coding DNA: TGCGCCAGCAGCCCGACCACAGGGGCACGCACAGATACGCAGTATTTT. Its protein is CASSPTTGARTDTQYF.

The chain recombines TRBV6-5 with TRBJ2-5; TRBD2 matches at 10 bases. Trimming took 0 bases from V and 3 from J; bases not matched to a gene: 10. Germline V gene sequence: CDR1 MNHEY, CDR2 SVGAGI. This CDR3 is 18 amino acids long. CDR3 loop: CASSYSTASGGHKETQYF. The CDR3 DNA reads TGTGCCAGCAGTTACTCGACGGCTAGCGGGGGTCATAAAGAGACCCAGTACTTC.

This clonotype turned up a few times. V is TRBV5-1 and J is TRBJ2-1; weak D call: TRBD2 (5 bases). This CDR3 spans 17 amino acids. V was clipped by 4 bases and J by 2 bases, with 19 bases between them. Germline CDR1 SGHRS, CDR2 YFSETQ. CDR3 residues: CASSLTGFNLPYNEQFF. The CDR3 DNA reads TGCGCCAGCAGCCTAACGGGGTTCAACCTTCCCTACAATGAGCAGTTCTTC.

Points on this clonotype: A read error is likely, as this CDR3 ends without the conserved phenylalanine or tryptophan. CDR3 coding DNA: TGTGCTAGCGCCCGAGGGGGTACGCAGTATTTA. Translating gives CASARGGTQYL. The chain joins TRBV12-5 to TRBJ2-3, with a tentative D call TRBD1 (6 bases). Germline CDR1 LGHNT, CDR2 FRNRAP. V lost 9 bases and J 8 bases, leaving 12 bases between the germline ends. This CDR3 contains 11 residues.

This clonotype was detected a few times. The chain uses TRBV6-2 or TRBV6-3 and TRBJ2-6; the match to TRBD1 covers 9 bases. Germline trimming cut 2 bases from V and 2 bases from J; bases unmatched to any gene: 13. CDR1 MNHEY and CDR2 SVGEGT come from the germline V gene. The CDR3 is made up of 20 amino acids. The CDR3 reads CASSYNFGQGRRPGANVLTF. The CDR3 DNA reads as TGTGCCAGCAGTTACAATTTTGGACAGGGGCGCCGTCCTGGGGCCAACGTCCTGACTTTC.

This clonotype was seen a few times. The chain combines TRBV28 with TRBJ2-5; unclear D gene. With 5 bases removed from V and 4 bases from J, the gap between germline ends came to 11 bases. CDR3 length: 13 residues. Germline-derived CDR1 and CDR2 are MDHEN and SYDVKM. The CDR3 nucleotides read TGTGCCAGCAGTCCCCCTAGGAGAGAGACCCAGTACTTC. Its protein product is CASSPPRRETQYF. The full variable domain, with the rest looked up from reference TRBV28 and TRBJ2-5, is DVKVTQSSRYLVKRTGEKVFLECVQDMDHENMFWYRQDPGLGLRLIYFSYDVKMKEKGDIPEGYSVSREKKERFSLILESASTNQTSMYLCASSPPRRETQYFGPGTRLLVL.

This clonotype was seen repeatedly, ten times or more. In DNA, the CDR3 is TGTGCCAGCAGTGCCCCGGGCACAGATACGCAGTATTTT. Translating it yields CASSAPGTDTQYF. V is TRBV25-1 and J is TRBJ2-3; D is uncertain. CDR1 and CDR2 from the germline V gene are MGHDK and SYGVNS. V was pared by 4 bases and J by 1 base, with 6 bases between. CDR3 size: 13 residues.

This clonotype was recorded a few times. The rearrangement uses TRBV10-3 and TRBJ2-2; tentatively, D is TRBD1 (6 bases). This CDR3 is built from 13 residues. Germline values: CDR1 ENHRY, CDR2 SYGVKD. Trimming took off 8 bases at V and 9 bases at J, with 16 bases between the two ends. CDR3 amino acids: CAIPSTDSRELFF. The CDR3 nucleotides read TGTGCCATCCCTTCTACGGACAGTCGGGAGCTGTTTTTT.

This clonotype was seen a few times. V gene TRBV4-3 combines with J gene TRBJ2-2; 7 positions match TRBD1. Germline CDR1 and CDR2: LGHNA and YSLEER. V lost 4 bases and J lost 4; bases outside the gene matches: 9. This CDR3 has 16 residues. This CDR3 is CASSLTHAGGTGELFF. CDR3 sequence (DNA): TGCGCCAGCAGCCTAACCCACGCAGGGGGCACCGGGGAGCTGTTTTTT.

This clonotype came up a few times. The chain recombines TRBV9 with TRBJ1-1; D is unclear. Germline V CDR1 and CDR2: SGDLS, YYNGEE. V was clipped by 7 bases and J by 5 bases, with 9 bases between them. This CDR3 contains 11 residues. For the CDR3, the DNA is TGTGCCAGCCGGTCGGATACTGAAGCTTTCTTT. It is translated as CASRSDTEAFF.